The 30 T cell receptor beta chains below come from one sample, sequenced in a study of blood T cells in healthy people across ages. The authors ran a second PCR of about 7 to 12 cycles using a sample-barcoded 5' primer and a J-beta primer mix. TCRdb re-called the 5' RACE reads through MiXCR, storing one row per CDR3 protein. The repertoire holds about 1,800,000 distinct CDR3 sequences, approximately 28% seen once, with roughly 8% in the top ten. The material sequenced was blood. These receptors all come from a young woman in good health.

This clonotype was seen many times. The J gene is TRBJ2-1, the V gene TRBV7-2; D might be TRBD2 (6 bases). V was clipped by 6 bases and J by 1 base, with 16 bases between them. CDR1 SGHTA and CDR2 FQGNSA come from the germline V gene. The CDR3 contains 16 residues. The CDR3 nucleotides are TGTGCCAGCAGGCGTACAAAAGCGGGTTCCTACAATGAGCAGTTCTTC. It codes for CASRRTKAGSYNEQFF.

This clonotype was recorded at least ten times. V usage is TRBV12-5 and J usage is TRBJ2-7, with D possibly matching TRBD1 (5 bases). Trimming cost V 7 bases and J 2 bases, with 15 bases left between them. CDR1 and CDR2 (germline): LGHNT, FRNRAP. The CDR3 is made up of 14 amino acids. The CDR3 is CASASTVEAYEQYF. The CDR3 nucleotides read TGTGCTAGTGCCTCGACAGTCGAAGCCTACGAGCAGTACTTC.

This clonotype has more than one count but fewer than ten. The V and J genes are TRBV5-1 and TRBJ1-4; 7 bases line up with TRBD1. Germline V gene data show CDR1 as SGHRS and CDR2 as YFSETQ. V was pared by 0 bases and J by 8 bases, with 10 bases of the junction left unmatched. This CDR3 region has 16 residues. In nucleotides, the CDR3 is TGCGCCAGCAGCTTGGCCCCCAGGGGGGGAGGAGAAAAACTGTTTTTT. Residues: CASSLAPRGGGEKLFF.

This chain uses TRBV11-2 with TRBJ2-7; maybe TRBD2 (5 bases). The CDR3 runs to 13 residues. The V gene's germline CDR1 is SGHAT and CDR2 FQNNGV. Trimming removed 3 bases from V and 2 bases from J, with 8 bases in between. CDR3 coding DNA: TGTGCCAGCAGCTTTCAGCGGACCTACGAGCAGTACTTC. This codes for CASSFQRTYEQYF.

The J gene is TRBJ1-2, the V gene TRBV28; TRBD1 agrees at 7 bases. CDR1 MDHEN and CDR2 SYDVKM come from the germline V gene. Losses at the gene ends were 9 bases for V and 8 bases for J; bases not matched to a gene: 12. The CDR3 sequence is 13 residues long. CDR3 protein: CASRTGGLGGYTF. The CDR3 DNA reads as TGTGCCAGTCGGACAGGAGGGCTAGGGGGCTACACCTTC.

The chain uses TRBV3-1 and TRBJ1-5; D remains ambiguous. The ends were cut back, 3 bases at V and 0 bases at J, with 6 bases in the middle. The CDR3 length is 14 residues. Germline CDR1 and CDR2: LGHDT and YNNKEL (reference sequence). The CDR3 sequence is CASSQTDSNQPQHF. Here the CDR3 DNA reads TGTGCCAGCAGCCAGACGGATAGCAATCAGCCCCAGCATTTT.

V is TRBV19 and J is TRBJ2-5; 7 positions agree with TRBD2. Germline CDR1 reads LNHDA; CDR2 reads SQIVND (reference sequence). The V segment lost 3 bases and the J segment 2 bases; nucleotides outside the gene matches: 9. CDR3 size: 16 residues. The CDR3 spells CASSMGSGARQETQYF. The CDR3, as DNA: TGTGCCAGTAGTATGGGAAGCGGGGCACGGCAAGAGACCCAGTACTTC.

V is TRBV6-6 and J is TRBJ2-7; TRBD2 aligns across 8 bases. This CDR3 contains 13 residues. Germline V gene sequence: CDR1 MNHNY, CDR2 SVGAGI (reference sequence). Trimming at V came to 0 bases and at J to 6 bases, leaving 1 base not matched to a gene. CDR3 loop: CASSYSTSAEQYF. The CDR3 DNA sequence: TGTGCCAGCAGTTACTCGACTAGCGCCGAGCAGTACTTC.

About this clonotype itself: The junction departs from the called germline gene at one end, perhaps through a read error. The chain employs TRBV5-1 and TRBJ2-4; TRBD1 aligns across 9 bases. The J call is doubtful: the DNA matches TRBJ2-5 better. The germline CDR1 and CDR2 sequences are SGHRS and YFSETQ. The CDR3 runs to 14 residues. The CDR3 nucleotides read TGCACCAGCGGCGGGACAGGGAACCAAGAGACCCAGTACTTC. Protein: CTSGGTGNQETQYF.

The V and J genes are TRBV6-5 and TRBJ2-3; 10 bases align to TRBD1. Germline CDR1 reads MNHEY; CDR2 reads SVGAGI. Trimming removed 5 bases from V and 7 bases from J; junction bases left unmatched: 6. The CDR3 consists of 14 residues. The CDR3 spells CASSPGTGANTQYF. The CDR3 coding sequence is TGTGCCAGCAGTCCCGGGACAGGGGCTAATACGCAGTATTTT.

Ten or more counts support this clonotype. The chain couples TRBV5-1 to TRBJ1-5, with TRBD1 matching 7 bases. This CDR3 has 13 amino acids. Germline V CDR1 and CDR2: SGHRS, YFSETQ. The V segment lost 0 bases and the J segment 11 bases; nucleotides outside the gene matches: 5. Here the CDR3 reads CASSLEGGQAQHF. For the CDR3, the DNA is TGCGCCAGCAGCTTGGAGGGCGGACAGGCCCAGCATTTT.

This chain's CDR3 is CAVGMGQGGEQYF. For the CDR3, the DNA is TGCGCCGTAGGGATGGGACAGGGCGGCGAGCAGTACTTC. This sequence joins TRBV5-1 and TRBJ2-7; 9 bases are a match to TRBD1. This CDR3 spans 13 amino acids. Losses at the gene ends were 10 bases for V and 6 bases for J; bases not matched to a gene: 11. The V gene's germline CDR1 is SGHRS and CDR2 YFSETQ. The complete variable domain, with remaining parts taken from reference TRBV5-1 and TRBJ2-7, reads KAGVTQTPRYLIKTRGQQVTLSCSPISGHRSVSWYQQTPGQGLQFLFEYFSETQRNKGNFPGRFSGRQFSNSRSEMNVSTLELGDSALYLCAVGMGQGGEQYFGPGTRLTVT.

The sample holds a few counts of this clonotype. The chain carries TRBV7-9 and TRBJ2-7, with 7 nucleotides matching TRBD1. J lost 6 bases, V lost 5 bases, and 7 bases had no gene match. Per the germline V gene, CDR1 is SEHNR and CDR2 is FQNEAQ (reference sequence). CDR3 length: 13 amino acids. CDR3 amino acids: CASSRADRTEQYF. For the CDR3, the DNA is TGTGCCAGCAGCAGGGCGGACAGGACCGAGCAGTACTTC.

The CDR3 region has the DNA TGCAGTGCATCAAGGGGGGGAATACGGGATCAGTACTTC. Protein sequence: CSASRGGIRDQYF. The chain employs TRBV20-1 and TRBJ2-7, with a weak D call TRBD2 (7 bases). The CDR3 covers 13 residues. Germline loops: CDR1 DFQATT, CDR2 SNEGSKA (reference sequence). V was pared by 6 bases and J by 10 bases, with 22 bases between.

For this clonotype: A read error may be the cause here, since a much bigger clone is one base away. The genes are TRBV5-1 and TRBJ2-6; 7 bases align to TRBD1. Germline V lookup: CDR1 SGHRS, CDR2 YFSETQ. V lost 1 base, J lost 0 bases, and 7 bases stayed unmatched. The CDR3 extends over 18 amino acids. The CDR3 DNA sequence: TGCGCCAGCAGCTTGACGGGACAGTTTTACTCTGGGGCCAACGTCCTGACTTTC. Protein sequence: CASSLTGQFYSGANVLTF.

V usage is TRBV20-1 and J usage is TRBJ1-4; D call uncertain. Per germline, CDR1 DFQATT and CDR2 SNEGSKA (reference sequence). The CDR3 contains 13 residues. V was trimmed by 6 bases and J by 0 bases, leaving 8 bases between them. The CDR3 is CSALRATNEKLFF. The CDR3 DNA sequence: TGCAGTGCACTCAGAGCAACTAATGAAAAACTGTTTTTT.

CDR3 bases: TGTGCCAGCAACTTTAGGAGGGGGTCGTCCCGCGATTCACCCCTCCACTTT. Protein product: CASNFRRGSSRDSPLHF. The chain carries TRBV12-3 or TRBV12-4 and TRBJ1-6, with a tentative D call TRBD1 (6 bases). CDR3 size: 17 residues. The germline V and J ends were trimmed by 7 bases and 8 bases, with 24 bases remaining between them.

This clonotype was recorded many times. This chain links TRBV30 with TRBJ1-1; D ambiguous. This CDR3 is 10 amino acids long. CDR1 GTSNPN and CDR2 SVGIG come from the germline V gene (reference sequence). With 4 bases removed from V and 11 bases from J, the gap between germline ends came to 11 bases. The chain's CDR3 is CAWNEVRAFF. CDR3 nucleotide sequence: TGTGCCTGGAATGAAGTGAGGGCTTTCTTT. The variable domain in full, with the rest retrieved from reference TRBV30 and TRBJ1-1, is SQTIHQWPATLVQPVGSPLSLECTVEGTSNPNLYWYRQAAGRGLQLLFYSVGIGQISSEVPQNLSASRPQDRQFILSSKKLLLSDSGFYLCAWNEVRAFFGQGTRLTVV.

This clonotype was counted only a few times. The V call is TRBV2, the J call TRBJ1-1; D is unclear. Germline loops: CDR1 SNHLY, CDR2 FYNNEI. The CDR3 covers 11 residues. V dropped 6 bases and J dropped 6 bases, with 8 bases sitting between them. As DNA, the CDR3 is TGTGCCAGCAGGGAGGAATCTGAAGCTTTCTTT. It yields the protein CASREESEAFF.

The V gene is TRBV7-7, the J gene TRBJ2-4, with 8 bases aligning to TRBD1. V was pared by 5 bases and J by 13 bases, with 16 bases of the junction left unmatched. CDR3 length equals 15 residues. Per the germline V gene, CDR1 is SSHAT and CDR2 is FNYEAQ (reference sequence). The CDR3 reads CASSDGTGQGMAQYF. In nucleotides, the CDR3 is TGTGCCAGCAGCGACGGGACAGGCCAAGGTATGGCCCAGTACTTC. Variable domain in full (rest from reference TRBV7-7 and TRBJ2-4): GAGVSQSPRYKVTKRGQDVTLRCDPISSHATLYWYQQALGQGPEFLTYFNYEAQPDKSGLPSDRFSAERPEGSISTLTIQRTEQRDSAMYRCASSDGTGQGMAQYFGAGTRLSVL.

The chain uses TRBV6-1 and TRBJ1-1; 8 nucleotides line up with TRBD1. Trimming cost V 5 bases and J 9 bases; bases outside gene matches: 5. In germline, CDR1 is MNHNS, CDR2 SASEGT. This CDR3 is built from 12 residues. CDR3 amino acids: CASSLRQGKAFF. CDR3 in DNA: TGTGCCAGCAGTCTTAGACAGGGGAAAGCTTTCTTT.

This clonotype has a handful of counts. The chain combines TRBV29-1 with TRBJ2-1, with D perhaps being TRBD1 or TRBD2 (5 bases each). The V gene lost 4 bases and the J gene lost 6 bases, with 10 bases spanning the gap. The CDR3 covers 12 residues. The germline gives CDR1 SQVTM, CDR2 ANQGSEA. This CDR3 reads CSVVWGFNEQFF. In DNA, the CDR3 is TGCAGCGTTGTTTGGGGGTTCAATGAGCAGTTCTTC.

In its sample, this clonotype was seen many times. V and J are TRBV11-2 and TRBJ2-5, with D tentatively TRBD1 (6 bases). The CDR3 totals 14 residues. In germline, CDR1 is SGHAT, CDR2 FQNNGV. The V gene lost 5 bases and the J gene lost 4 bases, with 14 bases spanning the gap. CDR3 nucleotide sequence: TGTGCCAGCAGCAACTCCAGGGGTTCAGAGACCCAGTACTTC. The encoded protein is CASSNSRGSETQYF.

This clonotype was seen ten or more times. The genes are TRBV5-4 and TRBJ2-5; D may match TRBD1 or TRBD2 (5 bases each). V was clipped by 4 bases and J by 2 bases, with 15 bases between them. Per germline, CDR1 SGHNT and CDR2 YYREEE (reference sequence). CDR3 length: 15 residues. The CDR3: CASSLGVTLQETQYF. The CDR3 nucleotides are TGTGCCAGCAGCCTGGGGGTCACACTACAAGAGACCCAGTACTTC.

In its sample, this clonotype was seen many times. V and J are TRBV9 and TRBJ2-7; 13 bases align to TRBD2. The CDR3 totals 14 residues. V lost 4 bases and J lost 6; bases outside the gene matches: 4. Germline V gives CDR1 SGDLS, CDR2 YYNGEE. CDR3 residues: CASSSGLAGTEQYF. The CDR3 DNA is TGTGCCAGCAGCTCGGGACTAGCGGGAACCGAGCAGTACTTC.

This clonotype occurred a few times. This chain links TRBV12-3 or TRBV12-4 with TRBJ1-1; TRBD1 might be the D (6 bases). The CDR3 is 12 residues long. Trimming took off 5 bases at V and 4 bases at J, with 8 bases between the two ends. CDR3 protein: CASSTGITEAFF. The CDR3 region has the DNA TGTGCCAGCAGTACAGGGATCACTGAAGCTTTCTTT.

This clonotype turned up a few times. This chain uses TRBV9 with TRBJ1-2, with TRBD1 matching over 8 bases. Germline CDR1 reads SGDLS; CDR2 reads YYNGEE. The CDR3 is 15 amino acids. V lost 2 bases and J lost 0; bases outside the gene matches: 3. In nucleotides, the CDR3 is TGTGCCAGCAGCGTGGGACAGGTTACTAACTATGGCTACACCTTC. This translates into CASSVGQVTNYGYTF.

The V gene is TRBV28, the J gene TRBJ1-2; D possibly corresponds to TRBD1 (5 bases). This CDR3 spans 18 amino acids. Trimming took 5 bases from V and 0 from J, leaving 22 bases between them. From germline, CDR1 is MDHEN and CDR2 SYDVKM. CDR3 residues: CASSVQTGTPLANYGYTF. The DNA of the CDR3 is TGTGCCAGCAGTGTACAGACCGGGACCCCTCTTGCTAACTATGGCTACACCTTC.

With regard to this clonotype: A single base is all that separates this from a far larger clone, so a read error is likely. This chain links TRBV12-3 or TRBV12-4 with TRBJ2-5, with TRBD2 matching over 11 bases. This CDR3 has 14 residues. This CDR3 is CTSRLAGGQETQYF. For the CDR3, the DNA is TGTACCAGCCGTCTAGCGGGGGGCCAAGAGACCCAGTACTTC.

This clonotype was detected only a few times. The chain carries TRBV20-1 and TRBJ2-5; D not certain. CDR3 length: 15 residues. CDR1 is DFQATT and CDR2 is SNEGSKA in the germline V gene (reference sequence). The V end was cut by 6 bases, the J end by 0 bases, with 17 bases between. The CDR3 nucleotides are TGCAGTGCGAGGCTCCTAGATGGGGACCAAGAGACCCAGTACTTC. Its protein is CSARLLDGDQETQYF.